This TCR beta chain was sequenced during a study of T-cell memory formation after mild COVID-19. This clonotype was counted at least ten times. Antigen: not known. The CDR3 is 16 residues long. Germline assignment: CDR1 KGHDR and CDR2 SFDVKD. The junction had 5 bases not matched to a gene; V was cut back by 1 base and J by 6 bases. Amplification by 5'RACE using constant-segment primers produced TCR alpha and TCR beta cDNA libraries that carried sample barcodes and UMIs. TCRdb passed the 5' RACE reads through MiXCR, listing each CDR3 protein once. The sample comprises roughly 300,000 distinct CDR3 sequences, 7.5% to 9.5% of which are singletons, and 22% rests with the top ten. General study results and limits: In second-wave clones peaking day 37, SARS-CoV-2 specificity remained unconfirmed.

The material sequenced was PBMCs or a T cell subset sorted from them (not recorded which). This chain uses TRBV24-1 with TRBJ2-2; 9 bases are shared with TRBD1. The clonotype comes from a man between 18 and 29 years old who had mild COVID-19 (a few samples of this study predate the infection). Cell type and time point are not known. The CDR3 DNA reads as TGTGCCACCAGTGATTTCCTGGGACAGGGTGCCGGGGAGCTGTTTTTT. The encoded protein is CATSDFLGQGAGELFF.